One and the same sample provided the 16 T cell receptor beta chains below, sequenced in a study of shared clonotypes between healthy human individuals (dated by TCRdb to about 2020). Library preparation employed the immunoSEQ multiplex PCR assay. In TCRdb, the immuneACCESS table is reduced to in-frame sequences with V and J assigned. These tables do not hold every clone; where another copy was compared, an unresolved V gene accounts for under half, and the others remain unexplained. The sample includes 530,000 or so clones, with over 60% observed a single time. Approximately 12% of the sample rests with the top ten. The sequencing sample was made of PBMCs. Receptor source: a middle-aged woman in good health. Some clones in this sample may be carry-over from other donors' samples.

This clone was seen just once. The V and J genes are TRBV7-9 and TRBJ1-6; 7 bases fit TRBD1. V shed 5 bases, J shed 9 bases, and the junction held 10 bases outside the gene matches. Germline V lookup: CDR1 SEHNR, CDR2 FQNEAQ (reference sequence). The CDR3 is 15 residues long. CDR3 bases: TGTGCCAGCAGCCCTCGGGACAGAACGGCTTCACCCCTCCACTTT. Its translation is CASSPRDRTASPLHF.

The V call is TRBV4-3, the J call TRBJ2-3; no reliable D call. Germline CDR1 and CDR2: LGHNA and YSLEER. The CDR3 contains 14 residues. V lost 4 bases and J 1 base, leaving 9 bases between the germline ends. The CDR3 DNA reads as TGCGCCAGCAGCCCCGAGGACGGCACAGATACGCAGTATTTT. It is translated as CASSPEDGTDTQYF.

V gene TRBV6-1 combines with J gene TRBJ2-7; D uncertain. The CDR3 length is 18 residues. The V and J ends lost 0 bases and 0 bases respectively, with 18 bases between them. Germline values: CDR1 MNHNS, CDR2 SASEGT. This CDR3 is CASSEAPGGGVLSYEQYF. The CDR3 nucleotides read TGTGCCAGCAGTGAAGCCCCCGGTGGTGGGGTCCTCTCCTACGAGCAGTACTTC.

V usage is TRBV30 and J usage is TRBJ2-2; D perhaps matches TRBD2 (5 bases). Germline CDR1 and CDR2: GTSNPN and SVGIG (reference sequence). The V and J ends lost 3 bases and 2 bases respectively, with 10 bases between them. The CDR3 is 14 residues long. Written as DNA, the CDR3 is TGTGCCTGGAGCCGGCTAGCCAACACCGGGGAGCTGTTTTTT. Translated, it gives CAWSRLANTGELFF.

This clone was picked up a small number of times. The rearrangement uses TRBV7-2 and TRBJ1-2, with D perhaps matching TRBD1 (5 bases). The V end lost 5 bases, the J end lost 10 bases, and 17 bases lay between the germline ends. The germline CDR1 and CDR2 sequences are SGHTA and FQGNSA. The CDR3 consists of 13 residues. The CDR3 protein is CASSPRQGSVYTF. CDR3 sequence (DNA): TGTGCCAGCAGCCCAAGGCAGGGTTCTGTCTACACCTTC.

V usage is TRBV9 and J usage is TRBJ1-4; 11 nucleotides agree with TRBD1. The CDR3 runs 15 residues. The germline V gene encodes CDR1 SGDLS and CDR2 YYNGEE. V gave up 3 bases and J gave up 8 bases; unmatched junction bases: 6. The DNA of the CDR3 is TGTGCCAGCAGCGCCGGACAGGGGGCAATCGAAAAACTGTTTTTT. Encoded protein: CASSAGQGAIEKLFF.

The chain uses TRBV2 and TRBJ1-1, with 9 nucleotides matching TRBD1. This CDR3 has 13 residues. J gave up 3 bases and V 8 bases, and 4 bases lay outside the gene matches. Germline-derived CDR1 and CDR2 are SNHLY and FYNNEI. CDR3 in amino acids: CASGDRVYTEAFF. CDR3 DNA sequence: TGTGCCAGCGGGGACAGGGTTTACACTGAAGCTTTCTTT.

As to this clone: This specimen includes other DNA sequences encoding the same CDR3. The genes are TRBV28 and TRBJ1-5; D unclear. V was pared by 2 bases and J by 5 bases, with 4 bases between. This CDR3 contains 12 residues. In germline, CDR1 is MDHEN, CDR2 SYDVKM. CDR3 nucleotides: TGTGCCAGCAGTTTAACGGATCAGCCCCAGCATTTT. It yields the protein CASSLTDQPQHF.

About this clone: Compared with germline, one end of the junction differs, possibly owing to a read error. The chain combines TRBV10-3 with TRBJ2-7, with TRBD2 identical over 9 bases. CDR3 length: 15 residues. Germline assignment: CDR1 ENHRY and CDR2 SYGVKD. This CDR3 reads CASSYSPSGNYEQYF. Here the CDR3 DNA reads TGTGCCAGCAGTTATTCGCCTAGCGGGAACTACGAGCAGTACTTC.

The table lists this clone with a few counts. The rearrangement links TRBV7-2 to TRBJ1-5; perhaps TRBD1 as D (5 bases). The germline gives CDR1 SGHTA, CDR2 FQGNSA. The CDR3 extends over 15 amino acids. V shed 2 bases and J shed 1 base, with 9 bases lying between them. CDR3: CASSLNGGSNQPQHF. The DNA for the CDR3 is TGTGCCAGCAGCTTAAATGGGGGGAGCAATCAGCCCCAGCATTTT.

The V and J genes are TRBV27 and TRBJ2-1, with TRBD2 as a possible D gene (6 bases). Deletions cut 4 bases from V and 5 bases from J, with 9 bases between. This CDR3 comprises 13 residues. Germline CDR1 MNHEY, CDR2 SMNVEV (reference sequence). This CDR3 is CASSSGSNNEQFF. In DNA, the CDR3 is TGTGCCAGCAGTTCCGGGAGCAACAATGAGCAGTTCTTC.

This clone occurred once. J is TRBJ2-1 and V is TRBV21-1. TRBV21-1 has pseudogene status. This CDR3 region has 16 residues. The CDR3 spells CASSTGTPTPYNEQFF. The CDR3 region has the DNA TGTGCCAGCAGCACCGGGACCCCGACTCCCTACAATGAGCAGTTCTTC.

This chain links TRBV19 with TRBJ2-7; tentatively, D is TRBD1 (5 bases). V lost 5 bases and J lost 0, with 11 bases in between. Germline V gives CDR1 LNHDA, CDR2 SQIVND (reference sequence). This CDR3 is 14 amino acids long. The CDR3 sequence is CASSLRQSSYEQYF. The CDR3 nucleotides are TGTGCCAGTAGTCTTCGACAGAGCTCCTACGAGCAGTACTTC.

The chain uses TRBV5-1 and TRBJ2-7, with a tentative D call TRBD2 (6 bases). The V gene lost 0 bases and the J gene lost 4 bases, with 11 bases spanning the gap. CDR1 and CDR2 from the germline V gene are SGHRS and YFSETQ. The CDR3 length is 14 residues. The CDR3: CASSLVSGRYEQYF. DNA of the CDR3: TGCGCCAGCAGCTTGGTGTCAGGGAGGTACGAGCAGTACTTC.

The chain links TRBV7-7 to TRBJ2-5, with 8 bases that match TRBD1. The CDR3 has 16 residues. V lost 5 bases and J lost 0; bases outside the gene matches: 8. The V gene's germline CDR1 is SSHAT and CDR2 FNYEAQ (reference sequence). CDR3: CASSLSRDRYQETQYF. The CDR3 DNA reads as TGTGCCAGCAGCCTCTCCCGGGACAGGTACCAAGAGACCCAGTACTTC.

This clone was counted a few times. The chain joins TRBV6-5 to TRBJ2-5, with TRBD2 matching over 11 bases. This CDR3 comprises 15 residues. The J segment lost 4 bases and the V segment lost 3 bases, leaving 4 bases of the junction unmatched. The germline V gene encodes CDR1 MNHEY and CDR2 SVGAGI. CDR3 sequence: CASSYTSGRGETQYF. DNA for the CDR3: TGTGCCAGCAGTTATACTAGCGGGAGAGGAGAGACCCAGTACTTC.